Listed below are T cell receptor beta chains from one sample, sequenced in a study of shared clonotypes between healthy human individuals. Sequencing used immunoSEQ multiplex PCR; TCRdb keeps in-frame clones, though not all of them. The data hold about 2 million clones, with roughly 94% observed a single time. Sequencing was done on a sample of naive CD4+ T cells sorted from blood. Receptors originate from a man aged 18 to 30 in good health. The CDR3 runs from the conserved cysteine through the conserved F or W. A D gene is named only where the DNA matches it firmly. Size values are once, few and many counts, or a class for expanded clones, and some rows have none.

D	V	length	size	J	DNA	CDR3
TRBD2	TRBV11-2	17	NA	TRBJ2-7	TGTGCCAGCAGAGGGGTGTCAGCGGGAACGGATTCCTACGAGCAGTACTTC	CASRGVSAGTDSYEQYF
TRBD1	TRBV4-3	15	NA	TRBJ2-7	TGCGCCAGCAGCCATGAGGACAGGGGGTCCTACGAGCAGTACTTC	CASSHEDRGSYEQYF
NA	TRBV30	14	NA	TRBJ2-3	TGTGCCTGGAGTGGGCGGTTAAGCACAGATACGCAGTATTTT	CAWSGRLSTDTQYF
NA	TRBV27	17	NA	TRBJ1-3	TGTGCCAAGGTGGATAACCTAGCGAGATCTCTGCTGAACACCATATATTTT	CAKVDNLARSLLNTIYF
TRBD1	TRBV7-8	14	NA	TRBJ1-2	TGTGCCAGCAGAGCACAGGGGTCCTATGGTGGCTACACCTTC	CASRAQGSYGGYTF
NA	TRBV13	13	NA	TRBJ2-3	TGTGCCAGCAGCCCCGATCGGGAAGATACGCAGTATTTT	CASSPDREDTQYF
NA	TRBV7-2	13	NA	TRBJ1-3	TGTGCCAGCAGCGCAGGGATAGGAAACACCATATATTTT	CASSAGIGNTIYF
NA	TRBV6-1	12	NA	TRBJ1-1	TGTGCCAGCAGGACGGACTACACTGAAGCTTTCTTT	CASRTDYTEAFF
TRBD2	TRBV7-9	13	NA	TRBJ2-1	TGTGCCAGCAGCTTAGCTTCTAGCGGTGAGCAGTTCTTC	CASSLASSGEQFF
NA	TRBV19	17	NA	TRBJ2-3	TGTGCCAGTAGTATAGATACCGGGCCCGTCAACCCAAGGACGCAGTATTTT	CASSIDTGPVNPRTQYF
NA	TRBV10-2	16	NA	TRBJ2-1	TGCGCCAGCAGTGGTCTTTTCGGGGCGAGGGGTGATGAGCAGTTCTTC	CASSGLFGARGDEQFF
NA	TRBV10-1	14	NA	TRBJ2-2	TGCGCCAGCAGTGAGACGACAGGTTGGGGGGAGCTGTTTTTT	CASSETTGWGELFF
NA	TRBV30	15	NA	TRBJ1-1	TGTGCCTCTTCCGGGGTCAATATTCGGGGCACTGAAGCTTTCTTT	CASSGVNIRGTEAFF
TRBD1	TRBV6-5	15	NA	TRBJ1-4	TGTGCCAGCAGTTCAGGGGGCAGGGCTAATGAAAAACTGTTTTTT	CASSSGGRANEKLFF
NA	TRBV5-1	14	NA	TRBJ1-4	TGCGCCAGCAGCCGAACCGGGGGTAATGAAAAACTGTTTTTT	CASSRTGGNEKLFF
TRBD2	TRBV7-7	15	once	TRBJ2-3	TGTGCTAGCAGCCCGGGACTAGCGGGGGGAGATACGCAGTATTTT	CASSPGLAGGDTQYF
NA	TRBV30	13	once	TRBJ2-3	TGTGCCTGGAGTGCGCGTCGCACAGATACGCAGTATTTT	CAWSARRTDTQYF
TRBD1	TRBV4-1	16	NA	TRBJ2-3	TGCGCCAGCAGCCAGACCGGGACAGGGAACTCAGATACGCAGTATTTT	CASSQTGTGNSDTQYF
TRBD1	TRBV28	16	NA	TRBJ2-7	TGTGCCAGCAGTGCCGACCAGACAGGGAAGGCCTACGAGCAGTACTTC	CASSADQTGKAYEQYF
NA	TRBV4-3	14	NA	TRBJ2-1	TGCGCCAGCAGCCGGGAAGGCGTATACAATGAGCAGTTCTTC	CASSREGVYNEQFF
NA	TRBV29-1	13	NA	TRBJ1-1	TGCAGCTCGAGGGCGCCGGAAGGCCCTGAAGCTTTCTTT	CSSRAPEGPEAFF
NA	TRBV29-1	12	once	TRBJ1-1	TGCAGCGTAATAGACGGGGTCACTGAAGCTTTCTTT	CSVIDGVTEAFF
NA	TRBV5-1	15	once	TRBJ2-5	TGCGCCAGCAGCTTGGACGGTACCAACCAAGAGACCCAGTACTTC	CASSLDGTNQETQYF
TRBD1	TRBV2	18	NA	TRBJ2-7	TGTGCCAGCAGGGGCGCCATAACGACAGGGACCTCGCCTTACGAGCAGTACTTC	CASRGAITTGTSPYEQYF
NA	TRBV15	13	NA	TRBJ1-1	TGTGCCACCAGGTGGGGAATGAACACTGAAGCTTTCTTT	CATRWGMNTEAFF
TRBD1	TRBV11-2	14	once	TRBJ2-5	TGTGCCAGCAGCCTAGACAGGGCCGTGGAGACCCAGTACTTC	CASSLDRAVETQYF
TRBD1	TRBV5-4	18	NA	TRBJ1-6	TGTGCCAGCAGCCAATTTTGGGGGACAGAAGGCGCAACTTCACCCCTCCACTTT	CASSQFWGTEGATSPLHF
TRBD1	TRBV7-2	15	NA	TRBJ1-2	TGTGCCAGCAGCTTAGTCGGGACAGGGAATGGAGGCTACACCTTC	CASSLVGTGNGGYTF
TRBD1	TRBV5-6	15	NA	TRBJ1-1	TGTGCCAGCAGCTTGGGGACAGGGCTGAACACTGAAGCTTTCTTT	CASSLGTGLNTEAFF
NA	TRBV6-5	14	NA	TRBJ2-7	TGTGCCAGCAGGAGGACAGAGAGCTCCTACGAGCAGTACTTC	CASRRTESSYEQYF
NA	TRBV4-1	16	NA	TRBJ1-3	TGCGCCAGCAGCCCTTTCAGGGACGTCTCTGGAAACACCATATATTTT	CASSPFRDVSGNTIYF
NA	TRBV5-4	15	NA	TRBJ2-2	TGTGCCAGCAGCCCCGGGGGACAGCAGCCCGGGGAGCTGTTTTTT	CASSPGGQQPGELFF
TRBD1	TRBV11-2	14	NA	TRBJ2-7	TGTGCCAGCAGCGGCGGACAGGGGCCCTACGAGCAGTACTTC	CASSGGQGPYEQYF
TRBD1	TRBV6-5	15	NA	TRBJ1-2	TGTGCCAGCAGTTTTGGACAGGAGAGGGACTATGGCTACACCTTC	CASSFGQERDYGYTF
NA	TRBV5-1	14	NA	TRBJ1-1	TGCGCCAGCAGCTTGGAAAGGGGTGCCTCTGAAGCTTTCTTT	CASSLERGASEAFF
NA	TRBV9	15	NA	TRBJ2-6	TGTGCCAGCAGCGCCCAGGGCTCTGGGGCCAACGTCCTGACTTTC	CASSAQGSGANVLTF
NA	TRBV6-4	13	NA	TRBJ1-1	TGTGCCAGCAGTGACGGGGGGATCTCTGAAGCTTTCTTT	CASSDGGISEAFF
NA	TRBV6-6	13	NA	TRBJ1-4	TGTGCCAGCACCCCTACACCTAATGAAAAACTGTTTTTT	CASTPTPNEKLFF
NA	TRBV6-5	16	NA	TRBJ2-1	TGTGCCAGCAGTTCGACCGGGACTCCCGTCGGGAATGAGCAGTTCTTC	CASSSTGTPVGNEQFF